This entry lists 10 T cell receptor beta chains sequenced from one sample in a study of beta chain features in type 1 diabetes. Expressed TCRB transcripts were sequenced because the isolated RNA had all been reverse transcribed beforehand. Clones were read by immunoSEQ multiplex PCR, and TCRdb kept only the in-frame ones, dropping some. The data hold under 400,000 clones, with about 12% observed a single time. The sample taken for sequencing was naive CD4+ T cells from blood. All receptors derive from a man between 18 and 35 years old in good health.

This chain connects TRBV29-1 to TRBJ2-1; D perhaps matches TRBD1 (5 bases). Germline CDR1 and CDR2: SQVTM and ANQGSEA. V was cut by 6 bases and J by 2 bases, with 17 bases left in between. The CDR3 has 15 amino acids. CDR3 region: CSVGRDSSTYNEQFF. For the CDR3, the DNA is TGCAGCGTGGGGCGAGATAGTAGCACCTACAATGAGCAGTTCTTC.

The chain couples TRBV7-2 to TRBJ2-3; 11 bases map to TRBD2. CDR1 SGHTA and CDR2 FQGNSA come from the germline V gene. This CDR3 contains 16 residues. The V gene end was trimmed by 3 bases and the J gene end by 0 bases; junction bases not matched to a gene: 2. The CDR3 loop is CASSFRLAGSTDTQYF. CDR3 sequence (DNA): TGTGCCAGCAGCTTCCGACTAGCGGGAAGCACAGATACGCAGTATTTT.

This clone has only a few counts. V usage is TRBV5-4 and J usage is TRBJ2-1; TRBD2 matches at 10 bases. Germline CDR1 reads SGHNT; CDR2 reads YYREEE (reference sequence). CDR3 size: 15 residues. V lost 4 bases, J lost 8 bases, and 9 bases stayed unmatched. CDR3 sequence: CASSPRSGGADEQFF. The DNA of the CDR3 is TGTGCCAGCAGCCCCCGGAGCGGGGGGGCCGATGAGCAGTTCTTC.

For the CDR3, the DNA is TGTGCCAGCAGCTTAGACCTCCTCTCGGCAGATACGCAGTATTTT. This codes for CASSLDLLSADTQYF. The chain uses TRBV7-2 and TRBJ2-3; no reliable D call. Germline V gene sequence: CDR1 SGHTA, CDR2 FQGNSA. Trimming removed 1 base at V and 4 bases at J, with 12 bases between. The CDR3 loop spans 15 amino acids.

This clone was seen only a few times. The CDR3 nucleotides read TGTGCCAGCAGCTTTGACAGGGCGAGTTCTGGAAACACCATATATTTT. Amino acid sequence: CASSFDRASSGNTIYF. The chain carries TRBV7-9 and TRBJ1-3; TRBD1 aligns across 7 bases. Per the germline V gene, CDR1 is SEHNR and CDR2 is FQNEAQ (reference sequence). Trimming cost V 3 bases and J 1 base; bases outside gene matches: 6. The CDR3 totals 16 residues.

This chain connects TRBV18 to TRBJ1-2; D is undetermined. Trimming took off 0 bases at V and 0 bases at J, with 8 bases between the two ends. CDR1 is KGHSH and CDR2 is LQKENI in the germline V gene. The CDR3 covers 15 residues. The CDR3 here is CASSPPVSSNYGYTF. CDR3 nucleotide sequence: TGTGCCAGCTCACCACCGGTCAGTTCTAACTATGGCTACACCTTC.

This sequence joins TRBV5-1 and TRBJ1-5, with 7 bases fitting TRBD1. Germline V gene lookup returns CDR1 SGHRS and CDR2 YFSETQ. The CDR3 totals 14 residues. V dropped 1 base and J dropped 5; count of bases not matched to a gene: 3. CDR3 in DNA: TGCGCCAGCAGCTTGAGACAGGGAGATCAGCCCCAGCATTTT. Protein: CASSLRQGDQPQHF.

The J gene is TRBJ2-7, the V gene TRBV18, with a weak D call TRBD1 (6 bases). Germline V gives CDR1 KGHSH, CDR2 LQKENI. Trimming left V 2 bases short and J 4 bases short, with 12 bases between. CDR3 length: 14 amino acids. As DNA, the CDR3 is TGTGCCAGCTCACCAAGACAGGCCCAATACGAGCAGTACTTC. It translates to CASSPRQAQYEQYF.

This clone was detected a few times. The rearrangement joins TRBV7-3 to TRBJ2-3; a weak D match, TRBD2 (5 bases). The CDR3 sequence is 14 residues long. V was shortened by 2 bases and J by 2 bases, with 8 bases between the two germline ends. Germline V lookup: CDR1 SGHTA, CDR2 FQGTGA. The CDR3 spells CASSLLGITDTQYF. CDR3 coding DNA: TGTGCCAGCAGCTTACTCGGGATCACAGATACGCAGTATTTT. The entire variable domain, with the rest obtained from reference TRBV7-3 and TRBJ2-3, is as follows: GAGVSQTPSNKVTEKGKYVELRCDPISGHTALYWYRQSLGQGPEFLIYFQGTGAADDSGLPNDRFFAVRPEGSVSTLKIQRTERGDSAVYLCASSLLGITDTQYFGPGTRLTVL.

The V call is TRBV19, the J call TRBJ2-5; 7 bases match TRBD1. The CDR3 is 14 amino acids. Losses at the gene ends were 4 bases for V and 1 base for J; bases not matched to a gene: 3. Germline loops: CDR1 LNHDA, CDR2 SQIVND (reference sequence). The CDR3 loop is CASSRQGFQETQYF. The CDR3 DNA sequence: TGTGCCAGTAGTAGACAGGGATTCCAAGAGACCCAGTACTTC.